The 30 T cell receptor beta chains in this list originate from one sample, sequenced in a study of shared clonotypes between healthy human individuals. Clones were sequenced by immunoSEQ multiplex PCR, and TCRdb holds only the in-frame ones, with some missing. The sample records about 2 million clones, about 95% being singletons. CD45RO-negative, CCR7-selected cells formed the naive CD8 fraction, which excluded terminally differentiated effector memory CD45RA+ cells. Specimen: naive CD8+ T cells sorted from blood. The origin of the receptors is a man in his late teens or twenties in good health.

The V gene is TRBV10-3, the J gene TRBJ2-7; D is perhaps TRBD2 (6 bases). Between the trimmed V and J ends, which lost 3 bases and 3 bases, there was a span of 15 bases. CDR3 length: 15 amino acids. The germline V gene has CDR1 ENHRY and CDR2 SYGVKD. The CDR3 coding sequence is TGTGCCATCAGTGACCCGGGGTTGGGGGGCTACGAGCAGTACTTC. Its protein product is CAISDPGLGGYEQYF.

The CDR3 sequence is CASRSTNYGYTF. As DNA, the CDR3 is TGTGCCAGCAGAAGCACTAACTATGGCTACACCTTC. The rearrangement uses TRBV6-1 and TRBJ1-2; D is unclear. Trimming removed 6 bases at V and 0 bases at J, with 5 bases between. The CDR3 covers 12 residues. Germline V gives CDR1 MNHNS, CDR2 SASEGT.

This clone was detected once. The chain employs TRBV6-1 and TRBJ1-5; D remains ambiguous. CDR3 length equals 17 residues. The germline V and J ends were trimmed by 1 base and 0 bases, with 13 bases remaining between them. Germline CDR1 MNHNS, CDR2 SASEGT. CDR3 nucleotide sequence: TGTGCCAGCAGTGAAGGGTCAGCGGGGTATAGCAATCAGCCCCAGCATTTT. Translation: CASSEGSAGYSNQPQHF.

This clone was detected only once. V is TRBV19 and J is TRBJ2-2; D remains unclear. The germline V gene has CDR1 LNHDA and CDR2 SQIVND (reference sequence). V was trimmed by 5 bases and J by 1 base, leaving 5 bases between them. CDR3 length: 13 residues. DNA for the CDR3: TGTGCCAGTAGTGCAGGGAACACCGGGGAGCTGTTTTTT. Its translation is CASSAGNTGELFF.

This rearrangement joins TRBV7-9 to TRBJ2-5; 11 bases agree with TRBD2. CDR1 is SEHNR and CDR2 is FQNEAQ in the germline V gene (reference sequence). V lost 1 base, J lost 2 bases, and 9 bases stayed unmatched. The CDR3 extends over 18 amino acids. The CDR3 loop is CASSLGVAGGPVQETQYF. The CDR3 DNA sequence: TGTGCCAGCAGCTTAGGGGTAGCGGGAGGGCCAGTACAAGAGACCCAGTACTTC.

The CDR3 is CASSISTGLNTEAFF. Written as DNA, the CDR3 is TGTGCCAGTAGTATATCGACAGGTTTGAACACTGAAGCTTTCTTT. The chain recombines TRBV19 with TRBJ1-1, with D maybe TRBD1 (6 bases). CDR1 LNHDA and CDR2 SQIVND come from the germline V gene (reference sequence). CDR3 length equals 15 residues. Trimming shortened V by 2 bases and J by 0 bases, and 10 bases separated the two germline ends.

The chain carries TRBV7-8 and TRBJ2-7; 14 nucleotides agree with TRBD2. Germline CDR1 and CDR2: SGHVS and FQNEAQ. The CDR3 has 16 amino acids. V shed 5 bases and J 0 bases; nucleotides not matched to a gene: 3. The CDR3 reads CASSRGLAGASYEQYF. DNA of the CDR3: TGTGCCAGCAGCCGGGGACTAGCGGGGGCCTCCTACGAGCAGTACTTC.

J is TRBJ2-7 and V is TRBV27, with unresolved D. The germline V gene encodes CDR1 MNHEY and CDR2 SMNVEV (reference sequence). V was clipped by 8 bases and J by 4 bases, with 15 bases between them. This CDR3 comprises 13 residues. CDR3 amino acids: CASGPTGRYEQYF. For the CDR3, the DNA is TGTGCCAGCGGTCCGACGGGCCGGTACGAGCAGTACTTC.

The chain links TRBV5-5 to TRBJ2-7, with unresolved D. CDR3 length equals 14 residues. Trimming removed 8 bases from V and 3 bases from J, with 18 bases in between. Germline CDR1 and CDR2: SGHKS and YYEKEE (reference sequence). CDR3 protein: CASVLTSPGYEQYF. The DNA for the CDR3 is TGTGCCAGTGTCTTAACGAGTCCGGGCTACGAGCAGTACTTC.

The V gene is TRBV4-3, the J gene TRBJ1-1, with TRBD1 as a possible D gene (6 bases). V dropped 0 bases and J dropped 5 bases, with 10 bases sitting between them. The CDR3 runs to 14 residues. Germline V gene lookup returns CDR1 LGHNA and CDR2 YSLEER. The DNA of the CDR3 is TGCGCCAGCAGCCAAGATAGACAGGAAACTGAAGCTTTCTTT. Amino acids: CASSQDRQETEAFF.

CDR3 region: CASTSNPGQAYEQYF. The CDR3 DNA reads TGTGCCAGCACCTCGAACCCGGGACAGGCCTACGAGCAGTACTTC. The gene calls are TRBV2 and TRBJ2-7, with 8 bases lining up with TRBD1. Germline CDR1 SNHLY, CDR2 FYNNEI. V shed 7 bases, J shed 2 bases, and the junction held 10 bases outside the gene matches. The CDR3 runs to 15 residues. Full variable domain (missing parts from reference TRBV2 and TRBJ2-7): EPEVTQTPSHQVTQMGQEVILRCVPISNHLYFYWYRQILGQKVEFLVSFYNNEISEKSEIFDDQFSVERPDGSNFTLKIRSTKLEDSAMYFCASTSNPGQAYEQYFGPGTRLTVT.

The chain is built from TRBV5-1 and TRBJ2-1, with D maybe TRBD1 (6 bases). Trimming removed 4 bases from V and 2 bases from J, with 13 bases in between. The CDR3 has 15 residues. Germline CDR1 SGHRS, CDR2 YFSETQ. CDR3 sequence reads: CASSLSRGTYNEQFF. CDR3 nucleotides: TGCGCCAGCAGCCTAAGTAGGGGGACCTACAATGAGCAGTTCTTC.

This clone was detected a few times. The V and J genes are TRBV18 and TRBJ2-1, with D hard to call. The CDR3 loop spans 15 amino acids. Germline V gene sequence: CDR1 KGHSH, CDR2 LQKENI. V lost 3 bases, J lost 1 base, and 10 bases lay in between. In DNA form, the CDR3 reads TGTGCCAGCTCACCCGTGGGCTCTTCCTACAATGAGCAGTTCTTC. Translating it yields CASSPVGSSYNEQFF.

The chain joins TRBV19 to TRBJ1-1, with 7 bases lining up with TRBD1. The CDR3 loop spans 15 amino acids. Germline CDR1 is LNHDA and CDR2 is SQIVND (reference sequence). The J segment lost 0 bases and the V segment lost 4 bases, leaving 5 bases of the junction unmatched. The DNA for the CDR3 is TGTGCCAGTAGTACGACAGGGACCTTGAACACTGAAGCTTTCTTT. Encoded protein: CASSTTGTLNTEAFF.

The chain has TRBV19 and TRBJ2-6, with 11 bases matching TRBD1. CDR1 LNHDA and CDR2 SQIVND come from the germline V gene (reference sequence). V was clipped by 4 bases and J by 2 bases; unmatched bases: 7. This CDR3 has 18 residues. The CDR3 sequence: CASSSPRDRGTGANVLTF. Written as DNA, the CDR3 is TGTGCCAGTAGTAGCCCCCGGGACAGGGGGACTGGGGCCAACGTCCTGACTTTC.

The chain links TRBV25-1 to TRBJ2-1; D gene ambiguous. Trimming left V 6 bases short and J 0 bases short, with 9 bases between. Per germline, CDR1 MGHDK and CDR2 SYGVNS. This CDR3 is 14 amino acids long. CDR3 residues: CASRPSGSYNEQFF. CDR3 in DNA: TGTGCCAGCAGGCCCTCGGGCTCCTACAATGAGCAGTTCTTC. The complete variable domain, with remaining parts taken from reference TRBV25-1 and TRBJ2-1, reads EADIYQTPRYLVIGTGKKITLECSQTMGHDKMYWYQQDPGMELHLIHYSYGVNSTEKGDLSSESTVSRIRTEHFPLTLESARPSHTSQYLCASRPSGSYNEQFFGPGTRLTVL.

This chain connects TRBV5-6 to TRBJ2-7; 7 positions match TRBD2. The CDR3 is 14 amino acids. Germline V gives CDR1 SGHDT, CDR2 YYEEEE. The V gene end was trimmed by 2 bases and the J gene end by 4 bases; junction bases not matched to a gene: 6. Here the CDR3 reads CASSFGAGVYEQYF. The CDR3 nucleotides read TGTGCCAGCAGCTTCGGGGCGGGAGTTTACGAGCAGTACTTC. Supplemented by reference TRBV5-6 and TRBJ2-7, the full variable domain reads DAGVTQSPTHLIKTRGQQVTLRCSPKSGHDTVSWYQQALGQGPQFIFQYYEEEERQRGNFPDRFSGHQFPNYSSELNVNALLLGDSALYLCASSFGAGVYEQYFGPGTRLTVT.

This clone appeared once. The chain has TRBV10-2 and TRBJ2-3, with TRBD2 matching 12 bases. With V trimmed by 3 bases and J by 1 base, 5 bases remained unmatched. This CDR3 comprises 17 residues. Germline V gene lookup returns CDR1 WSHSY and CDR2 SAAADI. The CDR3 DNA sequence: TGCGCCAGCAGTGAAGGACTAGCGGGATGGGGCACAGATACGCAGTATTTT. It yields the protein CASSEGLAGWGTDTQYF.

The chain couples TRBV19 to TRBJ1-1; TRBD1 aligns across 7 bases. The CDR3 is 15 residues long. CDR1 is LNHDA, CDR2 SQIVND, per germline (reference sequence). The ends lost 3 bases at V and 12 bases at J; junction bases unmatched: 16. The CDR3 sequence: CASSILGGATFPSFF. CDR3 bases: TGTGCCAGTAGTATTTTAGGGGGCGCAACGTTCCCTTCTTTCTTT.

The chain combines TRBV4-3 with TRBJ2-7; no definite D call. Between the trimmed V and J ends, which lost 0 bases and 2 bases, there was a span of 8 bases. The CDR3 contains 14 residues. Germline values: CDR1 LGHNA, CDR2 YSLEER. The CDR3: CASSQEDKAYEQYF. The CDR3 DNA reads as TGCGCCAGCAGCCAAGAAGACAAGGCCTACGAGCAGTACTTC.

J is TRBJ2-3 and V is TRBV7-3; the D gene is possibly TRBD2 (5 bases). V lost 1 base and J lost 0, with 8 bases in between. The CDR3 contains 15 residues. Germline V gene sequence: CDR1 SGHTA, CDR2 FQGTGA. The CDR3 DNA follows: TGTGCCAGCAGCTTAATCAGCGGAAGCACAGATACGCAGTATTTT. This gives the protein CASSLISGSTDTQYF.

This sequence joins TRBV7-9 and TRBJ2-4; TRBD2 matches at 8 bases. V lost 5 bases, J lost 0 bases, and 3 bases stayed unmatched. This CDR3 has 15 amino acids. Germline V gene lookup returns CDR1 SEHNR and CDR2 FQNEAQ (reference sequence). The CDR3 DNA is TGTGCCAGCAGCGGCGGGGGGCTAGCCAAAAACATTCAGTACTTC. Translation: CASSGGGLAKNIQYF.

This sequence joins TRBV19 and TRBJ1-1; D ambiguous. The germline CDR1 and CDR2 sequences are LNHDA and SQIVND (reference sequence). V lost 3 bases, J lost 1 base, and 9 bases lay in between. This CDR3 region has 14 residues. In DNA, the CDR3 is TGTGCCAGTAGTATTGGGGAAACGAACACTGAAGCTTTCTTT. As protein: CASSIGETNTEAFF.

The V and J genes are TRBV5-1 and TRBJ1-1; D is perhaps TRBD1 (6 bases). Trimming pared 4 bases from V and 3 bases from J, leaving 13 bases between. Germline values: CDR1 SGHRS, CDR2 YFSETQ. This CDR3 comprises 14 residues. CDR3 loop: CASSQGGEDTEAFF. CDR3 bases: TGCGCCAGCAGCCAAGGGGGTGAAGACACTGAAGCTTTCTTT.

The chain carries TRBV29-1 and TRBJ2-3, with 8 bases matching TRBD1. Germline values: CDR1 SQVTM, CDR2 ANQGSEA. The junction had 8 bases not matched to a gene; V was cut back by 3 bases and J by 3 bases. This CDR3 region has 15 residues. CDR3 loop: CSVEGGQGGTDTQYF. The CDR3 nucleotides read TGCAGCGTTGAGGGAGGACAGGGCGGAACAGATACGCAGTATTTT.

V and J are TRBV7-9 and TRBJ2-5, with TRBD1 as a possible D gene (5 bases). The J call may be in error: the DNA end matches TRBJ2-7 better. Germline CDR1 is SEHNR and CDR2 is FQNEAQ (reference sequence). This CDR3 comprises 17 residues. The CDR3 reads CASSLEPAKWGAYEQYF. The CDR3 nucleotides are TGTGCCAGCAGCTTAGAACCAGCAAAGTGGGGCGCCTACGAGCAGTACTTC.

V usage is TRBV30 and J usage is TRBJ2-5; 9 positions agree with TRBD2. J was trimmed by 6 bases and V by 0 bases; bases with no gene match: 11. The V gene's germline CDR1 is GTSNPN and CDR2 SVGIG (reference sequence). This CDR3 has 16 residues. CDR3 in amino acids: CAWSVYTSGYIKTQYF. CDR3 nucleotide sequence: TGTGCCTGGAGTGTATATACTAGCGGGTATATAAAGACCCAGTACTTC.

Of note for this clone: This sample also contains other DNA sequences that code for the same CDR3. This sequence joins TRBV7-2 and TRBJ2-7; 7 nucleotides line up with TRBD2. This CDR3 spans 14 amino acids. V dropped 1 base and J dropped 3; count of bases not matched to a gene: 3. The germline gives CDR1 SGHTA, CDR2 FQGNSA. CDR3 region: CASSLDGRNYEQYF. Written as DNA, the CDR3 is TGTGCCAGCAGCTTAGACGGGAGGAACTACGAGCAGTACTTC.

V is TRBV13 and J is TRBJ2-5; no reliable D call. Germline V CDR1 and CDR2: PRHDT, FYEKMQ (reference sequence). With 4 bases removed from V and 5 bases from J, the gap between germline ends came to 11 bases. The CDR3 is made up of 13 amino acids. CDR3 bases: TGTGCCAGCAGCTCCCGAATTGGGGAGACCCAGTACTTC. Its translation: CASSSRIGETQYF.

The genes are TRBV9 and TRBJ1-5; D is unclear. The V end lost 0 bases, the J end lost 2 bases, and 15 bases lay between the germline ends. The CDR3 consists of 17 residues. The V gene's germline CDR1 is SGDLS and CDR2 YYNGEE. The CDR3 here is CASSVEWDPLGNQPQHF. The CDR3, as DNA: TGTGCCAGCAGCGTAGAATGGGATCCCTTGGGCAATCAGCCCCAGCATTTT.